A single sample gave rise to the 16 T cell receptor beta chains below, sequenced in a study of blood T cell repertoires in COVID-19. Produced via immunoSEQ multiplex PCR; TCRdb's table is partial and in-frame only. The sample has 120,000 to 150,000 clones, approximately 89% seen once. The material sequenced was peripheral blood. All receptors come from a man between 60 and 70 years old with active or convalescent COVID-19.

The rearrangement links TRBV10-3 to TRBJ2-7; 7 bases are a match to TRBD1. Trimming removed 9 bases from V and 2 bases from J; junction bases left unmatched: 7. This CDR3 spans 13 amino acids. Germline V CDR1 and CDR2: ENHRY, SYGVKD. The DNA of the CDR3 is TGTGCCATTGGGCTTGACAGGGCCTACGAGCAGTACTTC. Its protein is CAIGLDRAYEQYF.

The rearrangement joins TRBV5-5 to TRBJ2-7; TRBD2 is a possible D gene (6 bases). V was shortened by 4 bases and J by 0 bases, with 8 bases between the two germline ends. CDR1 is SGHKS and CDR2 is YYEKEE in the germline V gene (reference sequence). The length of the CDR3 is 13 residues. CDR3 DNA: TGTGCCAGCAGCAGGGAGGACTCCTACGAGCAGTACTTC. Translation: CASSREDSYEQYF.

The CDR3 loop is CASTPAGAGSPLHF. CDR3 nucleotides: TGTGCCAGTACCCCCGCGGGAGCAGGATCACCCCTCCACTTT. This sequence joins TRBV19 and TRBJ1-6, with unresolved D. Germline lookup yields CDR1 LNHDA and CDR2 SQIVND (reference sequence). CDR3 length: 14 amino acids. V gave up 7 bases and J gave up 10 bases, with 17 bases separating them. The full variable domain, rest sourced from reference TRBV19 and TRBJ1-6, is DGGITQSPKYLFRKEGQNVTLSCEQNLNHDAMYWYRQDPGQGLRLIYYSQIVNDFQKGDIAEGYSVSREKKESFPLTVTSAQKNPTAFYLCASTPAGAGSPLHFGNGTRLTVT.

This rearrangement joins TRBV9 to TRBJ2-5, with a possible D match to TRBD1 (5 bases). CDR1 SGDLS and CDR2 YYNGEE come from the germline V gene. The V gene lost 0 bases and the J gene lost 5 bases, with 14 bases spanning the gap. The CDR3 runs 15 residues. DNA of the CDR3: TGTGCCAGCAGCGTAGCTGGGGCAGGGTGGGAGACCCAGTACTTC. It translates to CASSVAGAGWETQYF.

This chain links TRBV5-1 with TRBJ2-2; no clear D gene. The CDR3 length is 14 residues. Trimming pared 2 bases from V and 2 bases from J, leaving 7 bases between. Germline V gives CDR1 SGHRS, CDR2 YFSETQ. The CDR3 sequence: CASSFRVNTGELFF. CDR3 bases: TGCGCCAGCAGCTTCCGGGTAAACACCGGGGAGCTGTTTTTT. Full variable domain (missing parts from reference TRBV5-1 and TRBJ2-2): KAGVTQTPRYLIKTRGQQVTLSCSPISGHRSVSWYQQTPGQGLQFLFEYFSETQRNKGNFPGRFSGRQFSNSRSEMNVSTLELGDSALYLCASSFRVNTGELFFGEGSRLTVL.

The chain employs TRBV19 and TRBJ2-5, with 7 nucleotides matching TRBD2. CDR3 length: 15 residues. The J segment lost 4 bases and the V segment lost 5 bases, leaving 10 bases of the junction unmatched. Looked up from germline, CDR1 is LNHDA and CDR2 is SQIVND (reference sequence). The CDR3 here is CASSSYRTRGETQYF. The CDR3 bases are TGTGCCAGTAGTTCCTATAGGACTAGGGGAGAGACCCAGTACTTC.

The CDR3 is CASSFIQGPSYEQYF. The DNA of the CDR3 is TGTGCCAGCAGCTTTATCCAGGGCCCCTCCTACGAGCAGTACTTC. V usage is TRBV5-5 and J usage is TRBJ2-7; possible D gene TRBD1, 5 bases. Germline V gives CDR1 SGHKS, CDR2 YYEKEE (reference sequence). The CDR3 is made up of 15 amino acids. The V end was cut by 2 bases, the J end by 0 bases, with 12 bases between.

The chain links TRBV7-2 to TRBJ1-6; D is perhaps TRBD1 (5 bases). The CDR3 extends over 16 amino acids. Trimming pared 4 bases from V and 5 bases from J, leaving 15 bases between. Germline loops: CDR1 SGHTA, CDR2 FQGNSA. Here the CDR3 DNA reads TGTGCCAGCAGCTCGGAGGGACGGATTAATAATTCACCCCTCCACTTT. Translation gives CASSSEGRINNSPLHF.

The chain recombines TRBV7-9 with TRBJ2-5; possibly TRBD2 for D (6 bases). The CDR3 totals 16 residues. CDR1 is SEHNR, CDR2 FQNEAQ, per germline (reference sequence). V shed 5 bases and J shed 5 bases, with 21 bases lying between them. CDR3 region: CASSPAGTSYRETQYF. The CDR3 DNA reads TGTGCCAGCAGCCCGGCCGGCACTAGCTACCGGGAGACCCAGTACTTC.

The rearrangement joins TRBV7-8 to TRBJ2-3; weak D call: TRBD2 (6 bases). Germline V lookup: CDR1 SGHVS, CDR2 FQNEAQ. V was pared by 8 bases and J by 3 bases, with 12 bases between. This CDR3 is built from 13 residues. The CDR3 protein is CASLKGGTDTQYF. As DNA, the CDR3 is TGTGCCAGCCTAAAGGGAGGTACAGATACGCAGTATTTT.

V is TRBV3-1 (or the pseudogene TRBV3-2) and J is TRBJ2-2; weak D call: TRBD2 (6 bases). V lost 3 bases, J lost 5 bases, and 19 bases lay in between. This CDR3 comprises 17 residues. Germline V gene lookup returns CDR1 LGHDT and CDR2 YNNKEL (reference sequence). The CDR3 DNA reads as TGTGCCAGCAGCCAGCCGGGAGCCATCAAGAAAACCGGGGAGCTGTTTTTT. The encoded protein is CASSQPGAIKKTGELFF.

This clone was seen only once. The chain joins TRBV7-9 to TRBJ2-7; the match to TRBD1 covers 7 bases. The V gene end was trimmed by 4 bases and the J gene end by 9 bases; junction bases not matched to a gene: 9. This CDR3 comprises 13 residues. Germline CDR1 and CDR2: SEHNR and FQNEAQ (reference sequence). The CDR3 DNA reads TGTGCCAGCAGCTCCGCGGACAGGCCTCGGCAGTACTTC. This gives the protein CASSSADRPRQYF.

The V and J genes are TRBV12-3 or TRBV12-4 and TRBJ1-6, with D perhaps TRBD1 (5 bases). There are 13 residues in the CDR3. Trimming shortened V by 5 bases and J by 7 bases, and 9 bases separated the two germline ends. CDR3 DNA sequence: TGTGCCAGCAGTCCCCCAGGGAATTCACCCCTCCACTTT. Translation: CASSPPGNSPLHF.

The gene calls are TRBV7-9 and TRBJ1-1; D is unresolved. The CDR3 sequence is 14 residues long. V was clipped by 0 bases and J by 8 bases, with 13 bases between them. CDR1 is SEHNR and CDR2 is FQNEAQ in the germline V gene (reference sequence). This chain's CDR3 is CASSLAQESREAFF. For the CDR3, the DNA is TGTGCCAGCAGCTTAGCGCAAGAGAGCAGGGAAGCTTTCTTT.

This chain connects TRBV4-2 to TRBJ2-3; 9 nucleotides agree with TRBD1. The CDR3 length is 16 residues. Germline loops: CDR1 LGHNA, CDR2 YNFKEQ. V was clipped by 1 base and J by 5 bases; unmatched bases: 7. The CDR3 sequence: CASSQGGQGSGDTQYF. Here the CDR3 DNA reads TGTGCCAGCAGCCAAGGAGGACAGGGGTCGGGAGATACGCAGTATTTT.

The chain is built from TRBV7-2 and TRBJ1-1; the D gene is possibly TRBD1 (5 bases). The CDR3 is 14 residues long. CDR1 is SGHTA, CDR2 FQGNSA, per germline. The V and J ends lost 1 base and 4 bases respectively, with 10 bases between them. The CDR3 region is CASSLGGGGTEAFF. The CDR3 coding sequence is TGTGCCAGCAGCTTAGGGGGGGGTGGCACTGAAGCTTTCTTT.